Detailed here is one T cell receptor (beta chain). This sample was included in a study of blood T cell repertoires in COVID-19. On the study more broadly: Researchers got acute and convalescent COVID-19 samples from the United States, Italy and Spain. In each case, the material was cDNA or gDNA derived from T cells, B-cell-depleted T cells, or PBMCs.

Per the authors' pipeline: Scientists estimated how many nucleated cells there were by amplifying reference gene primers. The method was immunoSEQ multiplex PCR; TCRdb's version includes in-frame clones alone and lacks a portion of them. The DNA was the basis for D and trimming; V, J and clone size are from that table. The sample holds 210,000 or so clones; about four fifths are singletons and the top ten take 12%. The germline V gene encodes CDR1 MGHRA and CDR2 YSYEKL. Trimming cost V 0 bases and J 4 bases; bases outside gene matches: 6. The CDR3 loop spans 16 amino acids. The origin of this receptor is a woman aged 40 to 50 with acute or convalescent COVID-19. The V gene is TRBV4-1, the J gene TRBJ2-5; the match to TRBD1 covers 9 bases. The sample taken for sequencing was peripheral blood. The CDR3 nucleotides are TGCGCCAGCAGCCAAGAAGGGGACAGGGTAGGAGAGACCCAGTACTTC. Protein sequence: CASSQEGDRVGETQYF.